A selection of T cell receptor beta chains follows, all from one sample in a study of T cells in Graves' hyperthyroidism and ophthalmopathy. TCRdb re-analysed the multiplex PCR reads in MiXCR, keeping a single row per CDR3 protein. The repertoire holds fewer than 750,000 distinct CDR3 sequences, with more than 12% as singletons. Sequencing was done on a sample of blood. The receptor source for this set is a woman aged 45-65 years with Graves' ophthalmopathy. The CDR3 runs from the conserved cysteine through the conserved F or W. D genes are given only for firm matches. Not every row has a clone size; where given, it reads once, few, many or a size class.

j_gene: TRBJ1-1; d_gene: NA; v_gene: TRBV9; abundance: NA; CDR3nt: TGTGCCAGCAGCTTAGGAAGACGGGACACTGAAGCTTTCTTT; CDR3aa: CASSLGRRDTEAFF
j_gene: TRBJ2-1; d_gene: NA; v_gene: TRBV27; abundance: NA; CDR3nt: TGTGCCAGCAGTTTATTAGGGGGGGACAATGAGCAGTTCTTC; CDR3aa: CASSLLGGDNEQFF
j_gene: TRBJ2-1; d_gene: NA; v_gene: TRBV19; abundance: few; CDR3nt: TGTGCCAGTAGTATGGTGCGGTCCTACAATGAGCAGTTCTTC; CDR3aa: CASSMVRSYNEQFF
j_gene: TRBJ2-7; d_gene: TRBD1; v_gene: TRBV20-1; abundance: many; CDR3nt: TGCAGTGCTAGAGGGGACAGGTACTCCTACGAGCAGTACTTC; CDR3aa: CSARGDRYSYEQYF
j_gene: TRBJ2-7; d_gene: NA; v_gene: TRBV27; abundance: NA; CDR3nt: TGTGCCAGCAGTTTAGTTTCGCCAGGGCCGAACTCCTACGAGCAGTACTTC; CDR3aa: CASSLVSPGPNSYEQYF
j_gene: TRBJ2-1; d_gene: NA; v_gene: TRBV20-1; abundance: many; CDR3nt: TGCAGTGCTAGAGATCCGCCAGGGGCCTACAATGAGCAGTTCTTC; CDR3aa: CSARDPPGAYNEQFF
j_gene: TRBJ2-3; d_gene: TRBD1; v_gene: TRBV3-1; abundance: NA; CDR3nt: TGTGCCAGCAGCCAAGACCTCGCCGGGACAGGGGGCACAGATACGCAGTATTTT; CDR3aa: CASSQDLAGTGGTDTQYF
j_gene: TRBJ2-3; d_gene: TRBD1; v_gene: TRBV7-3; abundance: many; CDR3nt: TGTGCCAGCAGCCCGCCGGGACAGGGCTGGGATACGCAGTATTTT; CDR3aa: CASSPPGQGWDTQYF
j_gene: TRBJ1-2; d_gene: NA; v_gene: TRBV28; abundance: many; CDR3nt: TGTGCCAGCAGTTTTCGGGTGAGGACGAATGGCTACACCTTC; CDR3aa: CASSFRVRTNGYTF
j_gene: TRBJ2-7; d_gene: TRBD2; v_gene: TRBV7-6; abundance: NA; CDR3nt: TGTGCCAGCAGCACCGGGACTAGCGGGAGTACAGGCTCCTACGAGCAGTACTTC; CDR3aa: CASSTGTSGSTGSYEQYF
j_gene: TRBJ2-2; d_gene: TRBD1; v_gene: TRBV5-1; abundance: once; CDR3nt: TGCGCCAGCAGCTTGGTAGGGACAGCGAACACCAGGGAGCTGTTTTTT; CDR3aa: CASSLVGTANTRELFF
j_gene: TRBJ2-2; d_gene: NA; v_gene: TRBV4-3; abundance: few; CDR3nt: TGCGCCAGCAGCCAAGCGTCTACGAACACCGGGGAGCTGTTTTTT; CDR3aa: CASSQASTNTGELFF
j_gene: TRBJ2-5; d_gene: TRBD2; v_gene: TRBV4-2; abundance: few; CDR3nt: TGTGCCAGCAGCCAAGGGGCGGTTGGAAGCGGGGAGGGCCGAGAGACCCAGTACTTC; CDR3aa: CASSQGAVGSGEGRETQYF
j_gene: TRBJ2-1; d_gene: NA; v_gene: TRBV5-6; abundance: many; CDR3nt: TGTGCCAGCAGCTTGGTGGGGGACAACTCCTACAATGAGCAGTTCTTC; CDR3aa: CASSLVGDNSYNEQFF
j_gene: TRBJ1-2; d_gene: TRBD1; v_gene: TRBV7-2; abundance: NA; CDR3nt: TGTGCCAGCAGCTTCCGACAGGGGGACGGCTACACCTTC; CDR3aa: CASSFRQGDGYTF
j_gene: TRBJ2-3; d_gene: TRBD2; v_gene: TRBV30; abundance: many; CDR3nt: TGTGCCTGGAGCATTAGCGGGAGTGTAGATACGCAGTATTTT; CDR3aa: CAWSISGSVDTQYF
j_gene: TRBJ1-2; d_gene: TRBD1; v_gene: TRBV24-1; abundance: few; CDR3nt: TGTGCCACCAGTGACAGGGACAGCATCTATGGCTACACCTTC; CDR3aa: CATSDRDSIYGYTF
j_gene: TRBJ2-3; d_gene: TRBD2; v_gene: TRBV20-1; abundance: many; CDR3nt: TGCAGTGCACAAGTAGCGGGAGGCTCGACAGATACGCAGTATTTT; CDR3aa: CSAQVAGGSTDTQYF
j_gene: TRBJ1-5; d_gene: TRBD1; v_gene: TRBV6-2/TRBV6-3; abundance: many; CDR3nt: TGTGCCAGCAGTGGGACAGGGGAGGTAATGGGGCAGCCCCAGCATTTT; CDR3aa: CASSGTGEVMGQPQHF
j_gene: TRBJ1-2; d_gene: NA; v_gene: TRBV7-3; abundance: few; CDR3nt: TGTGCCAGCAGCCCGACGGCTGGGGGTTCTGGCTACACCTTC; CDR3aa: CASSPTAGGSGYTF
j_gene: TRBJ1-3; d_gene: NA; v_gene: TRBV6-2/TRBV6-3; abundance: few; CDR3nt: TGTGCCAGCAGCCTGGGACCGATAGCCTCTGGAAACACCATATATTTT; CDR3aa: CASSLGPIASGNTIYF
j_gene: TRBJ1-2; d_gene: NA; v_gene: TRBV4-1; abundance: few; CDR3nt: TGCGCCAGCAGCCAAGTCTATGGAGGGGCGAGCTATGGCTACACCTTC; CDR3aa: CASSQVYGGASYGYTF
j_gene: TRBJ2-1; d_gene: TRBD2; v_gene: TRBV7-9; abundance: NA; CDR3nt: TGTGCCAGCAGCTTAAGTCTAGCGGGAGAGGAAGTCGGCAATGAGCAGTTCTTC; CDR3aa: CASSLSLAGEEVGNEQFF
j_gene: TRBJ1-5; d_gene: NA; v_gene: TRBV6-5; abundance: NA; CDR3nt: TGTGCCAGCAGTTCCTACGGGGGCCCCGGGCCTGTCACAGGGAGTGGTGGTCAGCCCCAGCATTTT; CDR3aa: CASSSYGGPGPVTGSGGQPQHF
j_gene: TRBJ2-7; d_gene: NA; v_gene: TRBV28; abundance: many; CDR3nt: TGTGCCAGTACGGCAGGGGCCTCCGTTCATTCTTACGAGCAGTACTTC; CDR3aa: CASTAGASVHSYEQYF
j_gene: TRBJ2-7; d_gene: NA; v_gene: TRBV28; abundance: NA; CDR3nt: TGTGCCACTTCCCCCCCGCGGGGGCTCTCCTACGAGCAGTACTTC; CDR3aa: CATSPPRGLSYEQYF
j_gene: TRBJ2-1; d_gene: TRBD2; v_gene: TRBV7-2; abundance: many; CDR3nt: TGTGCCAGCAGCACCCTCTCTAGCGGGATTAGCTACAATGAGCAGTTCTTC; CDR3aa: CASSTLSSGISYNEQFF
j_gene: TRBJ1-3; d_gene: NA; v_gene: TRBV13; abundance: many; CDR3nt: TGTGCCAGCAGCTTCGGGCTTGGCTCTGGAAACACCATATATTTT; CDR3aa: CASSFGLGSGNTIYF
j_gene: TRBJ2-7; d_gene: TRBD2; v_gene: TRBV20-1; abundance: few; CDR3nt: TGCAGTGCTAGAGATCCAGCGGGAACCGAGCAGTACTTC; CDR3aa: CSARDPAGTEQYF
j_gene: TRBJ1-2; d_gene: TRBD1; v_gene: TRBV4-1; abundance: few; CDR3nt: TGCGCCAGCAGCCAACCGGGACAGAACTATGGCTACACCTTC; CDR3aa: CASSQPGQNYGYTF
j_gene: TRBJ2-3; d_gene: NA; v_gene: TRBV7-2; abundance: many; CDR3nt: TGTGCCAGCAGCTTACGGCTCCAACTCAGCACAGATACGCAGTATTTT; CDR3aa: CASSLRLQLSTDTQYF
j_gene: TRBJ1-6; d_gene: NA; v_gene: TRBV20-1; abundance: many; CDR3nt: TGCAGTGCTAAGGCGGCCGGAGGCTCCTATAATTCACCCCTCCACTTT; CDR3aa: CSAKAAGGSYNSPLHF
j_gene: TRBJ2-1; d_gene: TRBD2; v_gene: TRBV7-9; abundance: many; CDR3nt: TGTGCCAGCAGCTTACGCGGGAGCGCCTACAATGAGCAGTTCTTC; CDR3aa: CASSLRGSAYNEQFF
j_gene: TRBJ1-5; d_gene: TRBD1; v_gene: TRBV28; abundance: few; CDR3nt: TGTGCCGGCAGTACTATCGATCAGTGGGACAGGGGTGATCAGCCCCAGCATTTT; CDR3aa: CAGSTIDQWDRGDQPQHF
j_gene: TRBJ2-4; d_gene: TRBD1; v_gene: TRBV2; abundance: many; CDR3nt: TGTGCCAGCAGTGAAATGGCAACAGGGGTTGCCAAAAACATTCAGTACTTC; CDR3aa: CASSEMATGVAKNIQYF
j_gene: TRBJ1-6; d_gene: NA; v_gene: TRBV7-9; abundance: NA; CDR3nt: TGTGCCAGCAGCTTAGACCTGGACAATTCACCCCTCCACTTT; CDR3aa: CASSLDLDNSPLHF
j_gene: TRBJ1-6; d_gene: TRBD1; v_gene: TRBV3-1; abundance: NA; CDR3nt: TGTGCCAGCAGCCAAGTTGCACAGGGGAATTCACCCCTCCACTTT; CDR3aa: CASSQVAQGNSPLHF
j_gene: TRBJ2-7; d_gene: NA; v_gene: TRBV11-3; abundance: many; CDR3nt: TGTGCCAGCAGCTCTCCAAGCCCCTACGAGCAGTACTTC; CDR3aa: CASSSPSPYEQYF
j_gene: TRBJ2-2; d_gene: NA; v_gene: TRBV5-8; abundance: NA; CDR3nt: TGTGCCAGCAGCAAACTATTGAGCGACCGCACCGGGGAGCTGTTTTTT; CDR3aa: CASSKLLSDRTGELFF
j_gene: TRBJ1-1; d_gene: TRBD1; v_gene: TRBV7-9; abundance: many; CDR3nt: TGTGCCAGCAGCCTAACGCGGGGTAATCAGGGGGTAGCTTTCTTT; CDR3aa: CASSLTRGNQGVAFF
j_gene: TRBJ1-2; d_gene: TRBD1; v_gene: TRBV7-2; abundance: many; CDR3nt: TGTGCCAGCAGCTTAGTCGATCAGGGGGCGCTTGGCTACACCTTC; CDR3aa: CASSLVDQGALGYTF
j_gene: TRBJ2-7; d_gene: TRBD1; v_gene: TRBV4-2; abundance: few; CDR3nt: TGTGCCAGCAGCCAGAACACAGGGGGCTCCTACGAGCAGTACTTC; CDR3aa: CASSQNTGGSYEQYF
j_gene: TRBJ1-5; d_gene: NA; v_gene: TRBV7-2; abundance: NA; CDR3nt: TGTGCCAGCAGCTTTTCGGGCGTGGGTCAGCCCCAGCATTTT; CDR3aa: CASSFSGVGQPQHF
j_gene: TRBJ2-2; d_gene: TRBD2; v_gene: TRBV28; abundance: NA; CDR3nt: TGTGCCAGCAGTTTATTTTATGGCGGGAGTAGTAACACCGGGGAGCTGTTTTTT; CDR3aa: CASSLFYGGSSNTGELFF
j_gene: TRBJ1-1; d_gene: NA; v_gene: TRBV18; abundance: NA; CDR3nt: TGTGCCAGCTCACCACCCGTGGGGCTGAACACTGAAGCTTTCTTT; CDR3aa: CASSPPVGLNTEAFF
j_gene: TRBJ1-2; d_gene: TRBD1; v_gene: TRBV7-8; abundance: once; CDR3nt: TGTGCCAGCAGCGCAGGGGGCGCCTATGGCTACACCTTC; CDR3aa: CASSAGGAYGYTF
j_gene: TRBJ1-5; d_gene: NA; v_gene: TRBV24-1; abundance: NA; CDR3nt: TGTGCCACCAGTGCTTCAGGAATTAATCAGCCCCAGCATTTT; CDR3aa: CATSASGINQPQHF
j_gene: TRBJ1-1; d_gene: TRBD1; v_gene: TRBV20-1; abundance: few; CDR3nt: TGCAGTGCTAGCCACAGGACAGGGAGGGACACTGAAGCTTTCTTT; CDR3aa: CSASHRTGRDTEAFF
j_gene: TRBJ2-3; d_gene: NA; v_gene: TRBV20-1; abundance: many; CDR3nt: TGCAGTGCTAGAGGGGAGAGAAGCACAGATACGCAGTATTTT; CDR3aa: CSARGERSTDTQYF
j_gene: TRBJ1-1; d_gene: NA; v_gene: TRBV6-5; abundance: NA; CDR3nt: TGTGCCAGCAGTTACAGGCAGAACACTAAAGCTTTCTTT; CDR3aa: CASSYRQNTKAFF
j_gene: TRBJ2-7; d_gene: NA; v_gene: TRBV6-2/TRBV6-3; abundance: few; CDR3nt: TGTGCCAGCAGCACCTTGGGACTGGCCTACGAGCAGTACTTC; CDR3aa: CASSTLGLAYEQYF
j_gene: TRBJ2-1; d_gene: TRBD2; v_gene: TRBV7-3; abundance: many; CDR3nt: TGTGCCAGCAGCGCTCCGGGACTAGCCTTGCAGTTCTTC; CDR3aa: CASSAPGLALQFF
j_gene: TRBJ1-5; d_gene: NA; v_gene: TRBV12-3/TRBV12-4; abundance: many; CDR3nt: TGTGCCAGCAGTTCGCTGAGTGCGGGACGAAATCAGCCCCAGCATTTT; CDR3aa: CASSSLSAGRNQPQHF
j_gene: TRBJ1-1; d_gene: NA; v_gene: TRBV18; abundance: NA; CDR3nt: TGTGCCAGCTCACCATTAAAAGAGAACACTGAAGCTTTCTTT; CDR3aa: CASSPLKENTEAFF
j_gene: TRBJ1-1; d_gene: TRBD1; v_gene: TRBV20-1; abundance: many; CDR3nt: TGCAGTGCTAGAGAACTCCGGACAGGGACGGGGACTGAAGCTTTCTTT; CDR3aa: CSARELRTGTGTEAFF
j_gene: TRBJ1-5; d_gene: TRBD1; v_gene: TRBV28; abundance: many; CDR3nt: TGTGCCAGCAGCCCTACAGCGACAGGGCGGCTGGGCGGTCAGCCCCAGCATTTT; CDR3aa: CASSPTATGRLGGQPQHF
j_gene: TRBJ2-7; d_gene: NA; v_gene: TRBV9; abundance: many; CDR3nt: TGTGCCAGCAGCGTAGGGGGGCAGGGGTCCTCCTACGAGCAGTACTTC; CDR3aa: CASSVGGQGSSYEQYF
j_gene: TRBJ1-3; d_gene: NA; v_gene: TRBV30; abundance: few; CDR3nt: TGTGCCTGGATACCGGGACGGACCATATATTTT; CDR3aa: CAWIPGRTIYF
j_gene: TRBJ2-7; d_gene: NA; v_gene: TRBV12-3/TRBV12-4; abundance: many; CDR3nt: TGTGCCAGCAGTTTTTTCCCCTACGAGCAGTACTTC; CDR3aa: CASSFFPYEQYF
j_gene: TRBJ1-1; d_gene: TRBD1; v_gene: TRBV4-2; abundance: NA; CDR3nt: TGTGCCAGCAGCCCTGGGGTCGGACAGGGGAAAACTGAAGCTTTCTTT; CDR3aa: CASSPGVGQGKTEAFF